One and the same sample provided the 24 T cell receptor beta chains below, sequenced in a study of cytomegalovirus exposure and HLA in healthy donors. Primers: 60 Vbeta forward and 13 Jbeta reverse. Libraries were prepared by immunoSEQ multiplex PCR; TCRdb keeps only in-frame clonotypes and omits some of them. The sample holds about 98,000 clones; around 68% are singletons and the top ten take 2% to 2.5%. The sample comprised PBMCs. The receptors here all came from a man in his fifties in good health and CMV-seronegative.

The CDR3 is CASSIGASGRANNEQFF. Written as DNA, the CDR3 is TGTGCCAGTAGTATAGGGGCTAGCGGGAGGGCCAACAATGAGCAGTTCTTC. The chain uses TRBV19 and TRBJ2-1; 12 bases agree with TRBD2. The trim removed 1 base at V and 5 bases at J, leaving 6 bases unmatched. The CDR3 spans 17 residues. Germline values: CDR1 LNHDA, CDR2 SQIVND (reference sequence).

The rearrangement uses TRBV19 and TRBJ1-4; D is possibly TRBD1 (5 bases). The CDR3 is made up of 13 amino acids. The ends were cut back, 9 bases at V and 8 bases at J, with 16 bases in the middle. Germline lookup yields CDR1 LNHDA and CDR2 SQIVND (reference sequence). CDR3 coding DNA: TGTGCCAGCGGGACTTTGAGGCGAGAAAAACTGTTTTTT. Amino acid sequence: CASGTLRREKLFF.

The V and J genes are TRBV19 and TRBJ1-6, with D possibly being TRBD1 (5 bases). Deletions cut 4 bases from V and 9 bases from J, with 13 bases between. The germline gives CDR1 LNHDA, CDR2 SQIVND (reference sequence). This CDR3 region has 14 residues. The CDR3 bases are TGTGCCAGTAGTAGCCAGGGTAGCGGTTCACCCCTCCACTTT. Translation gives CASSSQGSGSPLHF.

This clone was found a few times. The chain employs TRBV28 and TRBJ2-1; D possibly corresponds to TRBD1 (5 bases). Trimming removed 4 bases from V and 8 bases from J, with 15 bases in between. Per the germline V gene, CDR1 is MDHEN and CDR2 is SYDVKM. The CDR3 consists of 14 residues. The CDR3 loop is CASSSPLKGYEQFF. CDR3 nucleotides: TGTGCCAGCAGTTCACCTCTAAAGGGGTATGAGCAGTTCTTC.

This clone turned up a few times. The chain has TRBV5-1 and TRBJ1-2; 7 positions agree with TRBD1. This CDR3 spans 16 amino acids. Unmatched junction bases numbered 16, after V lost 3 bases and J lost 8 bases. Germline lookup yields CDR1 SGHRS and CDR2 YFSETQ. CDR3 region: CASSSLYTGEVRGYTF. The CDR3 DNA reads as TGCGCCAGCAGCTCGCTCTATACAGGGGAGGTGCGAGGCTACACCTTC. The complete variable domain, with remaining parts taken from reference TRBV5-1 and TRBJ1-2, reads KAGVTQTPRYLIKTRGQQVTLSCSPISGHRSVSWYQQTPGQGLQFLFEYFSETQRNKGNFPGRFSGRQFSNSRSEMNVSTLELGDSALYLCASSSLYTGEVRGYTFGSGTRLTVV.

As regards this clone: Other DNA sequences in this sample translate to the same CDR3. The chain recombines TRBV10-3 with TRBJ1-4; D is unclear. Germline values: CDR1 ENHRY, CDR2 SYGVKD. This CDR3 is built from 12 residues. V was trimmed by 11 bases and J by 7 bases, leaving 14 bases between them. The CDR3 spells CASAREGEKLFF. CDR3 nucleotide sequence: TGTGCCTCTGCCCGGGAAGGTGAAAAACTGTTTTTT.

This rearrangement joins TRBV15 to TRBJ1-3, with D perhaps TRBD1 (5 bases). This CDR3 contains 15 residues. V lost 1 base to trimming and J lost 3 bases, with 10 bases between them. The germline gives CDR1 LNHNV, CDR2 YYDKDF (reference sequence). CDR3 nucleotides: TGTGCCACCAGCAGAGTCAAGGGGCTTGGAAACACCATATATTTT. Translation: CATSRVKGLGNTIYF.

On this clone: Distinct nucleotide sequences in the sample also encode this CDR3. This chain uses TRBV5-4 with TRBJ2-7; D might be TRBD2 (6 bases). The V end was cut by 4 bases, the J end by 1 base, with 6 bases between. Germline values: CDR1 SGHNT, CDR2 YYREEE (reference sequence). The CDR3 length is 12 residues. The CDR3 region is CASSRESYEQYF. CDR3 in DNA: TGTGCCAGCAGCCGGGAGTCCTACGAGCAGTACTTC.

The V and J genes are TRBV30 and TRBJ2-2, with 8 bases that match TRBD2. V was pared by 2 bases and J by 3 bases, with 5 bases of the junction left unmatched. Germline loops: CDR1 GTSNPN, CDR2 SVGIG (reference sequence). The CDR3 contains 15 residues. The DNA for the CDR3 is TGTGCCTGGAGTCAAGCGGGAGAGGACACCGGGGAGCTGTTTTTT. Protein sequence: CAWSQAGEDTGELFF.

V gene TRBV4-2 combines with J gene TRBJ2-5, with 14 bases fitting TRBD2. The CDR3 runs to 16 residues. Unmatched junction bases numbered 5, after V lost 4 bases and J lost 4 bases. Germline lookup yields CDR1 LGHNA and CDR2 YNFKEQ. The CDR3 sequence is CASSRRLAGGGETQYF. The DNA for the CDR3 is TGTGCCAGCAGCCGGAGACTAGCGGGAGGGGGAGAGACCCAGTACTTC.

The table lists this clone with a few counts. The chain is built from TRBV19 and TRBJ2-2; D is possibly TRBD1 (5 bases). The CDR3 has 12 residues. The germline V gene has CDR1 LNHDA and CDR2 SQIVND (reference sequence). The V end lost 6 bases, the J end lost 4 bases, and 6 bases lay between the germline ends. This chain's CDR3 is CASRDSTGELFF. Here the CDR3 DNA reads TGTGCCAGTAGAGACAGCACCGGGGAGCTGTTTTTT.

The CDR3 nucleotides read TGTGCCAGCAGTCTCCGGACTAGCGGGGGACGGGGGCAGCAGTTCTTC. Amino acid sequence: CASSLRTSGGRGQQFF. The chain carries TRBV28 and TRBJ2-1, with 13 bases fitting TRBD2. Unmatched junction bases numbered 12, after V lost 5 bases and J lost 11 bases. The CDR3 covers 16 residues. Germline V gene sequence: CDR1 MDHEN, CDR2 SYDVKM.

V usage is TRBV28 and J usage is TRBJ2-7; possibly TRBD1 for D (6 bases). Germline loops: CDR1 MDHEN, CDR2 SYDVKM. V lost 6 bases and J lost 0, with 12 bases in between. There are 14 residues in the CDR3. CDR3 DNA: TGTGCCAGCAGACAGGGTGGTACCTCCTACGAGCAGTACTTC. It yields the protein CASRQGGTSYEQYF.

The J gene is TRBJ2-5, the V gene TRBV29-1; the match to TRBD2 covers 10 bases. The last part of the DNA fits TRBJ2-7 better; the J call may be wrong. The CDR3 runs to 15 residues. CDR1 and CDR2 (germline): SQVTM, ANQGSEA. CDR3 sequence: CSVDALAGKTYEQYF. The DNA for the CDR3 is TGCAGCGTAGATGCACTAGCGGGAAAAACCTACGAGCAGTACTTC.

The gene calls are TRBV6-1 and TRBJ2-1; D is ambiguous. The CDR3 totals 12 residues. Trimming took 5 bases from V and 4 from J, leaving 6 bases between them. Germline assignment: CDR1 MNHNS and CDR2 SASEGT. Here the CDR3 DNA reads TGTGCCAGCAGTCCTAATTACAATGAGCAGTTCTTC. This sequence encodes CASSPNYNEQFF.

The chain has TRBV6-1 and TRBJ1-4, with TRBD1 matching 7 bases. The CDR3 runs to 15 residues. With V trimmed by 4 bases and J by 4 bases, 6 bases remained unmatched. Germline V lookup: CDR1 MNHNS, CDR2 SASEGT. This CDR3 reads CASSARDRINEKLFF. The CDR3 DNA reads TGTGCCAGCAGTGCCCGGGACAGAATTAATGAAAAACTGTTTTTT.

J is TRBJ1-4 and V is TRBV6-5; D perhaps matches TRBD1 (6 bases). This CDR3 contains 15 residues. The ends were cut back, 6 bases at V and 7 bases at J, with 18 bases in the middle. Germline lookup yields CDR1 MNHEY and CDR2 SVGAGI. In DNA, the CDR3 is TGTGCCAGCAGCCCGTTACAGGGAGTGGGTGAAAAACTGTTTTTT. Its protein product is CASSPLQGVGEKLFF.

The chain is built from TRBV4-1 and TRBJ1-4; 8 bases map to TRBD1. V was clipped by 0 bases and J by 5 bases; unmatched bases: 5. CDR1 is MGHRA, CDR2 YSYEKL, per germline. This CDR3 has 16 amino acids. The CDR3 is CASSQDLTGGNEKLFF. The CDR3 DNA reads TGCGCCAGCAGCCAAGATCTTACAGGGGGAAATGAAAAACTGTTTTTT.

The chain couples TRBV15 to TRBJ1-1, with D unresolved. The CDR3 totals 13 residues. Trimming stripped 5 bases from V and 2 bases from J, with 9 bases between. CDR1 LNHNV and CDR2 YYDKDF come from the germline V gene (reference sequence). The CDR3: CATSLTVNTEAFF. CDR3 DNA: TGTGCCACCAGCCTGACTGTTAACACTGAAGCTTTCTTT.

This rearrangement joins TRBV9 to TRBJ1-2; 7 positions match TRBD1. The CDR3 sequence is 12 residues long. Germline CDR1 and CDR2: SGDLS and YYNGEE. J lost 8 bases, V lost 4 bases, and 5 bases had no gene match. CDR3 sequence: CASSSRTGGYTF. The CDR3 DNA is TGTGCCAGCAGCTCGAGGACAGGAGGCTACACCTTC. Full variable domain (missing parts from reference TRBV9 and TRBJ1-2): DSGVTQTPKHLITATGQRVTLRCSPRSGDLSVYWYQQSLDQGLQFLIQYYNGEERAKGNILERFSAQQFPDLHSELNLSSLELGDSALYFCASSSRTGGYTFGSGTRLTVV.

This clone was counted only a few times. The chain carries TRBV5-3 and TRBJ2-2, with D possibly TRBD2 on 5 matching bases. TRBV5-3 carries the ORF label, with uncertain function. V was pared by 0 bases and J by 6 bases, with 12 bases between. The CDR3 spans 15 residues. CDR3 bases: TGTGCCAGAAGCTTGGGTTATCGGGGTGCCGGGGAGCTGTTTTTT. Protein sequence: CARSLGYRGAGELFF.

The V gene is TRBV28, the J gene TRBJ2-2, with D possibly being TRBD2 (5 bases). Germline CDR1 MDHEN, CDR2 SYDVKM. V shed 2 bases and J shed 1 base, with 14 bases lying between them. The CDR3 loop spans 17 amino acids. The DNA for the CDR3 is TGTGCCAGCAGTTTAAGTATTTTTGAGGGGAACACCGGGGAGCTGTTTTTT. Protein: CASSLSIFEGNTGELFF.

This clone was seen only a few times. The rearrangement links TRBV6-5 to TRBJ1-2; D is ambiguous. The CDR3 covers 13 residues. The V and J ends lost 5 bases and 8 bases respectively, with 15 bases between them. CDR1 MNHEY and CDR2 SVGAGI come from the germline V gene. CDR3 coding DNA: TGTGCCAGCAGTCCCGCGCGGGTACGGGGCTACACCTTC. Its protein product is CASSPARVRGYTF.

V is TRBV19 and J is TRBJ2-2; no clear D gene. CDR1 is LNHDA and CDR2 is SQIVND in the germline V gene (reference sequence). The CDR3 has 14 residues. Trimming left V 7 bases short and J 5 bases short, with 14 bases between. CDR3: CASKPPGRTGELFF. The CDR3 DNA is TGTGCCAGTAAACCCCCTGGGCGAACCGGGGAGCTGTTTTTT.